The present T cell receptor (beta chain) was sequenced within a study of beta chain features in type 1 diabetes. Study-wide results and caveats: PCR could preferentially amplify shorter templates, alike in patients and controls. Highly expressing activated T cells could be over-counted with a cDNA template. Type 1 diabetes patients had VDJ junctions that carried fewer insertions and more deletions.

With respect to this clone: What it binds is not known.

There are 16 residues in the CDR3. Stem cell-like memory, regulatory, central memory and naive CD4+ cells were sorted via CD45RO/CCR7/CD25/CD127/CD95/CD27. The study reverse transcribed the entire isolated RNA, so it sequenced expressed TCRB transcripts. The protocol was immunoSEQ multiplex PCR, while the TCRdb copy is restricted to in-frame clones and leaves out a portion. The profile covers under 800,000 clones, with 15% to 19% appearing a single time and about 0.093% taken by the ten largest. The receptor was derived from a man between 18 and 35 years old in good health. The sequencing input was naive CD4+ T cells from blood. The chain joins TRBV21-1 to TRBJ2-3; the table assigns TRBD1, which was not confirmed against the DNA. TRBV21-1 is recorded as a pseudogene. The CDR3 DNA is TGTGCCAGCAGCTTCCCGGGACAGATCCGCACAGATACGCAGTATTTT. As protein: CASSFPGQIRTDTQYF.